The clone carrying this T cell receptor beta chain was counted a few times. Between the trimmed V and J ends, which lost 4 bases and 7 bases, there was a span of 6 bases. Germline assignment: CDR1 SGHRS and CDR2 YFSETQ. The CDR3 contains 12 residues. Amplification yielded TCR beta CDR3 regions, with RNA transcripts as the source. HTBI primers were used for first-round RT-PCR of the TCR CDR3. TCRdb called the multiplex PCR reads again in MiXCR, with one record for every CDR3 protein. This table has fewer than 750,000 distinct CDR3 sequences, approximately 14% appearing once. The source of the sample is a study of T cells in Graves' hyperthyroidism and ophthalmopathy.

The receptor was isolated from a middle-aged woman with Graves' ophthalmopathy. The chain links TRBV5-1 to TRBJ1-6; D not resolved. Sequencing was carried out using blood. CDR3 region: CASSHINSPLHF. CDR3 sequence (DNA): TGCGCCAGCAGCCACATCAATTCACCCCTCCACTTT.